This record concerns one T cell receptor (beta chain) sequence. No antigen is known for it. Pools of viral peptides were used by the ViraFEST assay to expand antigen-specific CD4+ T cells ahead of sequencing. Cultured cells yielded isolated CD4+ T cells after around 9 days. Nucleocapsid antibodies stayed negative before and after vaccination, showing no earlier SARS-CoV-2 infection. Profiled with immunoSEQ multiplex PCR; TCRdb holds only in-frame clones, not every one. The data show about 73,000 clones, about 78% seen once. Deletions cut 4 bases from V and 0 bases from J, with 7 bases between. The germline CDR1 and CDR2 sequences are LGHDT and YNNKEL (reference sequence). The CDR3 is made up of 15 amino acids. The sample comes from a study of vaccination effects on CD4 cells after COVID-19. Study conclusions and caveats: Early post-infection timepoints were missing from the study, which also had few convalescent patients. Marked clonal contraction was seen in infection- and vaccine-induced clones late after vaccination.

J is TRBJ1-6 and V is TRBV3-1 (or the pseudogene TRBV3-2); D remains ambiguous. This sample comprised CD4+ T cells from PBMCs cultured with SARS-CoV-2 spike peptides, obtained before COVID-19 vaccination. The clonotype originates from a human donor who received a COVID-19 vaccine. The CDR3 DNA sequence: TGTGCCAGCAGCCTACTGAGCTCCTATAATTCACCCCTCCACTTT. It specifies CASSLLSSYNSPLHF.